This T cell receptor (beta chain) is drawn from a study of identical twins. TCRdb reprocessed the 5' RACE reads via MiXCR and lists one record per CDR3 protein. The sample carries approximately 500,000 distinct CDR3 sequences, nearly 15% recorded once. The V segment lost 6 bases and the J segment 4 bases; nucleotides outside the gene matches: 8. The CDR3 extends over 14 amino acids. Germline V CDR1 and CDR2: DFQATT, SNEGSKA (reference sequence). The same specimen was also included in a second study, on yellow fever vaccine responses in identical twins.

J is TRBJ2-2 and V is TRBV20-1; 7 positions match TRBD2. The source material was CD4+ T cells sorted from blood. The origin of this receptor is a woman aged 18-30 years in good health. The CDR3 loop is CSAPGRGGTGELFF. CDR3 nucleotides: TGCAGTGCACCGGGGAGGGGAGGCACCGGGGAGCTGTTTTTT.